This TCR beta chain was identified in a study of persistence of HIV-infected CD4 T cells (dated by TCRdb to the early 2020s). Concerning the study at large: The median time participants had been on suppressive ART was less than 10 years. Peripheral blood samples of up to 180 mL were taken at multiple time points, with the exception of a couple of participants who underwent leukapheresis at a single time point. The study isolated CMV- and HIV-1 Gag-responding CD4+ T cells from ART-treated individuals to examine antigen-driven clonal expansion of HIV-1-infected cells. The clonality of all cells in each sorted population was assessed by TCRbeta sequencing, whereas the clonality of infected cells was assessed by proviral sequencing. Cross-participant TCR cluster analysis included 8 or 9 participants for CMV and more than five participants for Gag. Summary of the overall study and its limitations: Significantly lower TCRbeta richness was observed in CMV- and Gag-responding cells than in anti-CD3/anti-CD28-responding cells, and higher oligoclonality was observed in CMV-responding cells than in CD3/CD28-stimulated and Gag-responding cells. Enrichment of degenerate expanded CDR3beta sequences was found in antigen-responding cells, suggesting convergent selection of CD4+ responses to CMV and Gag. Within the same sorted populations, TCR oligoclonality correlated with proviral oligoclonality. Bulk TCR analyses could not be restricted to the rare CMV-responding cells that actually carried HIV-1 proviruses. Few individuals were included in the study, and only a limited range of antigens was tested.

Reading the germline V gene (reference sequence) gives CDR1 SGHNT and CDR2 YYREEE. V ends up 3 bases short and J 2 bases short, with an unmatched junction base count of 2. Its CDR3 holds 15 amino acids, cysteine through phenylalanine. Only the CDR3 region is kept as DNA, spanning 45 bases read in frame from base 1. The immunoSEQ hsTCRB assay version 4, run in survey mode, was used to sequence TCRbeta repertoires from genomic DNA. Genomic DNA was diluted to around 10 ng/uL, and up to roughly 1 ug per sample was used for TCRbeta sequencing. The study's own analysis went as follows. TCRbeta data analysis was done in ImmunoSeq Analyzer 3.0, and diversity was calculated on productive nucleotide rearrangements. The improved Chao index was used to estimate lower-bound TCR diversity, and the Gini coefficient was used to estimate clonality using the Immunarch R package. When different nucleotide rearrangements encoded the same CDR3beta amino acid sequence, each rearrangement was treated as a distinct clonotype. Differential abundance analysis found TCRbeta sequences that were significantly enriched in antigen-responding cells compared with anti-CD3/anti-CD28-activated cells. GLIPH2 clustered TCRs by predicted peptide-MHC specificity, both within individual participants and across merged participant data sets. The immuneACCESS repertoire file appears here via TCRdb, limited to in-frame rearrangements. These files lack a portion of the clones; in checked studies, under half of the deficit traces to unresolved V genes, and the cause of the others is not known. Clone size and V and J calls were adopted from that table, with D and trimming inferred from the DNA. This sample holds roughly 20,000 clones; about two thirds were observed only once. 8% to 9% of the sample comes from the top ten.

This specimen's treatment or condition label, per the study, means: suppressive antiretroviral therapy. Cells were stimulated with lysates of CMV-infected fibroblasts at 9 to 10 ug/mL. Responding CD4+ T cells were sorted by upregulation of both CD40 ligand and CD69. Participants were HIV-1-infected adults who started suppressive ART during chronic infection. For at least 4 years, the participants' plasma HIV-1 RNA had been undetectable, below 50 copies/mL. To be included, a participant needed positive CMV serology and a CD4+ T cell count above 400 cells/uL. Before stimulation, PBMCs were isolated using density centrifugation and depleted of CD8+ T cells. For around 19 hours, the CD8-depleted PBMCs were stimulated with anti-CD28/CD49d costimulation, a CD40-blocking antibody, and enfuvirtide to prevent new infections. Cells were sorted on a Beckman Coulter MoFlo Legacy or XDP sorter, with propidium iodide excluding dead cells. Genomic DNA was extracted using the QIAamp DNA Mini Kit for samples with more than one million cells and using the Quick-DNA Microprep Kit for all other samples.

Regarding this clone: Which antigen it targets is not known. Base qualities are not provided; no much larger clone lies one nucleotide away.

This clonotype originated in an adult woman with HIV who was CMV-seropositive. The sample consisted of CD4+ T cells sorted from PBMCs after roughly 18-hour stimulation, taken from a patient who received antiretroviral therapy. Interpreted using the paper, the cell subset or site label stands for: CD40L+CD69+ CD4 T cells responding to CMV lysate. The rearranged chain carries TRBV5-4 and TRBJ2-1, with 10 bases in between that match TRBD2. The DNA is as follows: TGTGCCAGCAGCTCCACTAGCGGGGCCTACAATGAGCAGTTCTTC. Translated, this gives CASSSTSGAYNEQFF.